These T cell receptor beta chains were read from a single sample in a study of T-cell memory formation after mild COVID-19. TCRdb called the 5' RACE reads again in MiXCR, with one record for every CDR3 protein. The sample lists more than 450,000 distinct CDR3 sequences; around 17% were seen once. Sequencing was performed on PBMCs or a T cell subset sorted from them (not recorded which). The origin of the receptors is an adult woman who had mild COVID-19 (a few samples of this study predate the infection). Cell type and time point are not known. The CDR3 runs from the conserved cysteine through the conserved F or W. The order of the fields is CDR3 protein, CDR3 DNA, V gene, D gene, J gene, clone size. D genes are given only for firm matches. Size is omitted from some rows. Given values are once, few, many or a class for expanded clones.

CSVCWDSYEQYF TGCAGCGTTTGCTGGGATTCCTACGAGCAGTACTTC TRBV29-1 . TRBJ2-7 many
CASTGGETQYF TGTGCCAGCACGGGGGGGGAGACCCAGTACTTC TRBV7-2 TRBD2 TRBJ2-5 .
CASSLASGVSSYEQYF TGTGCCAGCAGTCTAGCTAGCGGGGTGAGCTCCTACGAGCAGTACTTC TRBV12-3/TRBV12-4 TRBD2 TRBJ2-7 many
CASSFPAITEGPNTGELFF TGTGCCAGCAGCTTCCCAGCTATTACGGAGGGCCCGAACACCGGGGAGCTGTTTTTT TRBV7-9 . TRBJ2-2 few
CASSPGLSGNEQFF TGCGCCAGCAGCCCGGGACTCTCTGGGAATGAGCAGTTCTTC TRBV5-1 . TRBJ2-1 .
CASSRGQGFQETQYF TGTGCCAGCAGCAGGGGACAGGGGTTCCAAGAGACCCAGTACTTC TRBV14 TRBD1 TRBJ2-5 .
CAISDGGGTRPYNEQFF TGTGCCATCAGTGATGGGGGGGGCACCAGGCCGTACAATGAGCAGTTCTTC TRBV10-3 . TRBJ2-1 .
CAPGARDRASYQPQHF TGTGCCCCCGGGGCGCGGGACAGGGCCTCCTATCAGCCCCAGCATTTT TRBV10-3 TRBD1 TRBJ1-5 .
CASSFPSSTDTQYF TGTGCCAGCAGTTTTCCATCTAGCACAGATACGCAGTATTTT TRBV12-3/TRBV12-4 . TRBJ2-3 few
CAWSPGHGSYEQYF TGTGCCTGGAGCCCGGGACACGGGTCCTACGAGCAGTACTTC TRBV30 . TRBJ2-7 .
CSANVGPSYNEQFF TGCAGTGCTAACGTGGGGCCCTCCTACAATGAGCAGTTCTTC TRBV20-1 . TRBJ2-1 .
CAWSVLVSPDTQYF TGTGCCTGGAGTGTACTAGTCTCTCCAGATACGCAGTATTTT TRBV30 . TRBJ2-3 .
CASSLRRGGQETQYF TGTGCCAGCAGCTTGAGGCGCGGGGGGCAAGAGACCCAGTACTTC TRBV5-4 TRBD2 TRBJ2-5 few
CAWSGTGVHEQYF TGTGCCTGGAGCGGCACAGGGGTCCACGAGCAGTACTTC TRBV30 TRBD1 TRBJ2-7 few
CASSIYGQGALAGASYNEQFF TGTGCCAGTAGTATATACGGACAGGGGGCCTTAGCGGGAGCCTCCTACAATGAGCAGTTCTTC TRBV19 TRBD1 TRBJ2-1 .
CASSLESHRTDTQYF TGCGCCAGCAGCTTGGAGAGCCACAGAACAGATACGCAGTATTTT TRBV5-1 . TRBJ2-3 few
CATSRDHGRVYEQYF TGTGCCACCAGCAGAGATCACGGCAGGGTCTACGAGCAGTACTTC TRBV15 . TRBJ2-7 few
CASTPLSSRGGNEQFF TGTGCCAGCACCCCGCTTTCGAGTAGGGGTGGGAATGAGCAGTTCTTC TRBV27 . TRBJ2-1 .
CASSAQGQVGEAFF TGTGCCAGCAGTGCGCAGGGACAGGTTGGGGAAGCTTTCTTT TRBV2 TRBD1 TRBJ1-1 few
CASSPTGGLAGNEQFF TGTGCCAGCAGCCCCACAGGGGGACTCGCTGGGAATGAGCAGTTCTTC TRBV7-2 TRBD1 TRBJ2-1 few
CASSEPTGIDYEQYF TGTGCCAGCAGTGAGCCAACAGGGATCGACTACGAGCAGTACTTC TRBV6-1 . TRBJ2-7 many
CAWNRGLTDGYTF TGTGCCTGGAACCGGGGGCTAACCGATGGCTACACCTTC TRBV30 . TRBJ1-2 once
CASSIAGPETQYF TGTGCCAGTAGTATCGCAGGGCCAGAGACCCAGTACTTC TRBV19 . TRBJ2-5 .
CASSFAGMNTEAFF TGCGCCAGCAGCTTTGCAGGGATGAACACTGAAGCTTTCTTT TRBV5-1 . TRBJ1-1 .
CASSRDRTDYEQYF TGCGCCAGCAGTCGGGACAGGACCGACTACGAGCAGTACTTC TRBV5-1 TRBD1 TRBJ2-7 few
CSAKVGGAKNIQYF TGCAGTGCTAAGGTCGGCGGAGCCAAAAACATTCAGTACTTC TRBV20-1 . TRBJ2-4 .
CATSDPGTGSYTGELFF TGTGCCACCAGTGATCCCGGGACAGGGTCTTACACCGGGGAGCTGTTTTTT TRBV24-1 TRBD1 TRBJ2-2 few
CASSLGGRGFLRPQHF TGTGCCAGCAGTTTGGGGGGCAGGGGCTTTCTTCGGCCCCAGCATTTT TRBV12-3/TRBV12-4 . TRBJ1-5 .
CASSRRRPVLWEDSGSSNEQFF TGTGCCAGCAGTCGAAGACGCCCGGTGTTGTGGGAGGATAGCGGGAGTAGCAATGAGCAGTTCTTC TRBV7-9 TRBD2 TRBJ2-1 once
CASSVGATSTDTQYF TGTGCCAGCAGCGTAGGGGCCACTAGCACAGATACGCAGTATTTT TRBV14 . TRBJ2-3 few
CASSYSETGEPEAFF TGTGCCAGCAGTTACTCGGAGACAGGGGAACCTGAAGCTTTCTTT TRBV6-2/TRBV6-3 TRBD1 TRBJ1-1 .
CASSVSDSFWAEQYF TGTGCCAGCAGCGTTTCGGACAGCTTTTGGGCCGAGCAGTACTTC TRBV9 . TRBJ2-7 .
CASSRANEQYF TGTGCCAGCAGCCGAGCCAACGAGCAGTACTTC TRBV3-1 . TRBJ2-7 .
CASSEPGATQYF TGCGCCAGCAGCGAGCCGGGAGCTACGCAGTATTTT TRBV5-1 . TRBJ2-3 once
CATSDIRTISYEQYF TGTGCCACCAGTGATATTCGGACTATCTCCTACGAGCAGTACTTC TRBV24-1 . TRBJ2-7 few
CASSLIMNTEAFF TGTGCCAGCAGTTTAATTATGAACACTGAAGCTTTCTTT TRBV27 . TRBJ1-1 .
CASSYLGERGGPDTQYF TGTGCCAGCAGTTACCTCGGGGAGCGGGGGGGCCCAGATACGCAGTATTTT TRBV6-6 TRBD2 TRBJ2-3 .
CASSPTGQETQYF TGTGCCAGCAGCCCGACGGGGCAAGAGACCCAGTACTTC TRBV4-2 . TRBJ2-5 many
CASRHGYGTGDTGELFF TGTGCCAGCAGACATGGTTATGGGACAGGGGACACCGGGGAGCTGTTTTTT TRBV11-2 TRBD1 TRBJ2-2 .
CASSSSGKAPTDTQYF TGTGCCAGCAGCTCGAGTGGGAAAGCACCCACAGATACGCAGTATTTT TRBV12-3/TRBV12-4 . TRBJ2-3 .